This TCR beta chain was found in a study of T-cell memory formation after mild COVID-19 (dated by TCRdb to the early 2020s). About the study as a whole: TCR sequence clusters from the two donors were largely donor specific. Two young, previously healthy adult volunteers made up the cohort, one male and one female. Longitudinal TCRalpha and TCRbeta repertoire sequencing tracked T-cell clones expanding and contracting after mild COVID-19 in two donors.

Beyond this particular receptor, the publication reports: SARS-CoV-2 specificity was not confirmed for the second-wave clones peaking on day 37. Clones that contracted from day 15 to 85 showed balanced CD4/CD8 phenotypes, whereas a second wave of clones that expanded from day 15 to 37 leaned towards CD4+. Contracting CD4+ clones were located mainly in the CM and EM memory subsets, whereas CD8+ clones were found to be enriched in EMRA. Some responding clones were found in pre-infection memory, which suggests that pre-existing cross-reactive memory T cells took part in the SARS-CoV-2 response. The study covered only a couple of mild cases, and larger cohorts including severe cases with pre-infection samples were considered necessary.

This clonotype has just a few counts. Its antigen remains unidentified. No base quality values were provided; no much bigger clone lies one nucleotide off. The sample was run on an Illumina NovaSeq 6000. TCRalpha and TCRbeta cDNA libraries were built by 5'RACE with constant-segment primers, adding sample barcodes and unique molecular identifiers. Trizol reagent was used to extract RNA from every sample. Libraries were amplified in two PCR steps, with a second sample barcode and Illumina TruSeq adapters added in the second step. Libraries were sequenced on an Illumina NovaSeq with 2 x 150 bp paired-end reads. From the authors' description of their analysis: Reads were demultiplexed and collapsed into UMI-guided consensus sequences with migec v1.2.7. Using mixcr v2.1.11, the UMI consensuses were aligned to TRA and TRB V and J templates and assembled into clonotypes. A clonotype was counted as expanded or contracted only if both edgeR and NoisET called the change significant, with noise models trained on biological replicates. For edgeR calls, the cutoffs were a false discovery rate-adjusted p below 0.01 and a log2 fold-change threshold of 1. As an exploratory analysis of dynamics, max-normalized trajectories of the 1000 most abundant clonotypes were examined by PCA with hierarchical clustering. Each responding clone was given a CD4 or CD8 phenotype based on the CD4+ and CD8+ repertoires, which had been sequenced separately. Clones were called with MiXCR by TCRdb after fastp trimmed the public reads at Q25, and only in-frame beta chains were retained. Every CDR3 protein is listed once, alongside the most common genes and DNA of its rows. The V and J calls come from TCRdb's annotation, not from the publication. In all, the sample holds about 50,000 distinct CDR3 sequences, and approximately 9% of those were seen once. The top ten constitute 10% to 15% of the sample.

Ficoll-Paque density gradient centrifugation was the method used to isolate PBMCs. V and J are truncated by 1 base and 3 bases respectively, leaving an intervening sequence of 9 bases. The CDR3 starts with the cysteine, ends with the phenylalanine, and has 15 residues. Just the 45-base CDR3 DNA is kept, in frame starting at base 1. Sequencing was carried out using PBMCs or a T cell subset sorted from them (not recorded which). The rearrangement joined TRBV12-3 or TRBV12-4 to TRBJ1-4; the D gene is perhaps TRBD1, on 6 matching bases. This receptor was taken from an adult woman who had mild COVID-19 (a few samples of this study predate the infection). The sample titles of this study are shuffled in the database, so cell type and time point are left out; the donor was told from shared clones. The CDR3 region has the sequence CASSLGTDSNEKLFF. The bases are TGTGCCAGCAGTTTAGGGACAGATTCTAATGAAAAACTGTTTTTT.